The 3 T cell receptor beta chains presented below share a single source sample, sequenced in a study of shared clonotypes between healthy human individuals. Measured with immunoSEQ multiplex PCR; TCRdb has only the in-frame clones, and not every one. The sample yields hundreds of thousands of clones, 79% seen once. Specimen: PBMCs. The receptors were sampled from a woman aged 40 to 50 in good health. Some clones in this sample may be carry-over from other donors' samples.

This chain connects TRBV7-9 to TRBJ2-7, with TRBD2 matching 10 bases. Germline CDR1 reads SEHNR; CDR2 reads FQNEAQ (reference sequence). V was pared by 5 bases and J by 0 bases, with 7 bases of the junction left unmatched. The CDR3 runs 16 residues. CDR3 in amino acids: CASSQMTSGPSYEQYF. The CDR3 DNA reads as TGTGCCAGCAGCCAAATGACTAGCGGGCCCTCCTACGAGCAGTACTTC.

V gene TRBV4-1 combines with J gene TRBJ1-2; D unresolved. The CDR3 consists of 15 residues. V lost 3 bases and J lost 3, with 14 bases in between. Germline V gives CDR1 MGHRA, CDR2 YSYEKL. CDR3 sequence reads: CASSHAGRADYGYTF. In nucleotides, the CDR3 is TGCGCCAGCAGCCATGCCGGAAGGGCCGACTATGGCTACACCTTC.

The chain combines TRBV18 with TRBJ2-5, with D perhaps matching TRBD1 (6 bases). The V gene lost 1 base and the J gene lost 1 base, with 10 bases spanning the gap. Per the germline V gene, CDR1 is KGHSH and CDR2 is LQKENI. This CDR3 contains 15 residues. The chain's CDR3 is CASSPRQEIQETQYF. CDR3 in DNA: TGTGCCAGCTCACCACGACAGGAGATCCAAGAGACCCAGTACTTC.